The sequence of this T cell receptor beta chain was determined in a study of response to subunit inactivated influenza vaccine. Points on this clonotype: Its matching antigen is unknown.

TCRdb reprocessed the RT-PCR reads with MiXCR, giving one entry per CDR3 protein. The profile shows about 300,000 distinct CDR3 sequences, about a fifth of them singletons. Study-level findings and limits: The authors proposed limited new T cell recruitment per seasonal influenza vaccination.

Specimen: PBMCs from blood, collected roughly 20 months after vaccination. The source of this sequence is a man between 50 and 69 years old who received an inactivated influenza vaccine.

CDR3 loop: CASNLWDVGEADTQYF. The DNA of the CDR3 is TGTGCCAGCAACCTTTGGGACGTCGGAGAGGCAGATACGCAGTATTTT. The chain joins TRBV6-2 or TRBV6-3 to TRBJ2-3, with D possibly being TRBD1 or TRBD2 (5 bases each). The CDR3 spans 16 residues. V gave up 7 bases and J gave up 4 bases, with 21 bases separating them. Germline CDR1 is MNHEY and CDR2 is SVGEGT.